These 17 T cell receptor beta chains came from one sample sequenced in a study of blood T cell repertoires in COVID-19. Profiled with immunoSEQ multiplex PCR; TCRdb holds only in-frame clones, not every one. Counted here are more than 90,000 clones, 87% occurring once; the ten biggest clones make up 7.7%. Sequenced sample: peripheral blood. The receptors derive from a human donor in a cohort sampled during active COVID-19.

The chain combines TRBV14 with TRBJ2-7, with 12 bases that match TRBD2. V was clipped by 1 base and J by 5 bases; unmatched bases: 6. This CDR3 has 16 residues. Germline CDR1 and CDR2: SGHDN and FVKESK. CDR3: CASSQGRLAGAHEQYF. The DNA for the CDR3 is TGTGCCAGCAGCCAAGGTCGACTAGCGGGAGCTCACGAGCAGTACTTC.

The chain couples TRBV19 to TRBJ2-7, with D perhaps matching TRBD2 (6 bases). Per germline, CDR1 LNHDA and CDR2 SQIVND (reference sequence). There are 13 residues in the CDR3. Trimming left V 6 bases short and J 4 bases short, with 13 bases between. CDR3 DNA sequence: TGTGCCAGTAGCCTGGTTGGGGGGTACGAGCAGTACTTC. Translated, it gives CASSLVGGYEQYF. The full variable domain, rest sourced from reference TRBV19 and TRBJ2-7, is DGGITQSPKYLFRKEGQNVTLSCEQNLNHDAMYWYRQDPGQGLRLIYYSQIVNDFQKGDIAEGYSVSREKKESFPLTVTSAQKNPTAFYLCASSLVGGYEQYFGPGTRLTVT.

The rearrangement links TRBV12-3 or TRBV12-4 to TRBJ1-6; D is ambiguous. This CDR3 comprises 13 residues. V lost 11 bases, J lost 5 bases, and 13 bases lay in between. CDR3 loop: CADGPQDNSPLHF. CDR3 nucleotide sequence: TGTGCCGACGGTCCCCAGGATAATTCACCCCTCCACTTT.

The chain has TRBV20-1 and TRBJ2-1, with D perhaps TRBD2 (6 bases). V was trimmed by 7 bases and J by 3 bases, leaving 7 bases between them. CDR1 and CDR2 (germline): DFQATT, SNEGSKA (reference sequence). The CDR3 is made up of 11 amino acids. The CDR3: CSGRGYNEQFF. CDR3 bases: TGCAGTGGGAGGGGCTACAATGAGCAGTTCTTC.

The chain joins TRBV6-1 to TRBJ1-2; the D gene is possibly TRBD1 (6 bases). The CDR3 has 15 residues. Germline V gene lookup returns CDR1 MNHNS and CDR2 SASEGT. V gave up 0 bases and J gave up 4 bases, with 12 bases separating them. The chain's CDR3 is CASSEADRILYGYTF. CDR3 in DNA: TGTGCCAGCAGTGAAGCGGACAGAATACTCTATGGCTACACCTTC.

In this sample, this clone turned up a few times. V usage is TRBV15 and J usage is TRBJ1-2; D gene uncertain. The length of the CDR3 is 12 residues. The germline CDR1 and CDR2 sequences are LNHNV and YYDKDF (reference sequence). The V and J ends lost 6 bases and 1 base respectively, with 6 bases between them. CDR3 in amino acids: CATSVRNYGYTF. Written as DNA, the CDR3 is TGTGCCACCAGTGTGCGTAACTATGGCTACACCTTC. The variable domain in full, completed from reference TRBV15 and TRBJ1-2, reads DAMVIQNPRYQVTQFGKPVTLSCSQTLNHNVMYWYQQKSSQAPKLLFHYYDKDFNNEADTPDNFQSRRPNTSFCFLDIRSPGLGDTAMYLCATSVRNYGYTFGSGTRLTVV.

This clone was observed once. V usage is TRBV14 and J usage is TRBJ2-2, with TRBD1 matching 8 bases. J was trimmed by 2 bases and V by 4 bases; bases with no gene match: 3. This CDR3 is 15 amino acids long. Per the germline V gene, CDR1 is SGHDN and CDR2 is FVKESK. As DNA, the CDR3 is TGTGCCAGCAGCCGGACAGGGTCTAACACCGGGGAGCTGTTTTTT. Translated: CASSRTGSNTGELFF.

CDR3: CASSAGLAGAYEQFF. In DNA, the CDR3 is TGTGCCAGCAGCGCCGGACTAGCGGGAGCTTATGAGCAGTTCTTC. The J gene is TRBJ2-1, the V gene TRBV7-8; TRBD2 aligns across 13 bases. J was trimmed by 8 bases and V by 5 bases; bases with no gene match: 6. Germline lookup yields CDR1 SGHVS and CDR2 FQNEAQ. This CDR3 is built from 15 residues. Full variable domain (missing parts from reference TRBV7-8 and TRBJ2-1): GAGVSQSPRYKVAKRGQDVALRCDPISGHVSLFWYQQALGQGPEFLTYFQNEAQLDKSGLPSDRFFAERPEGSVSTLKIQRTQQEDSAVYLCASSAGLAGAYEQFFGPGTRLTVL.

The chain carries TRBV30 and TRBJ1-2; 7 positions agree with TRBD1. The V gene's germline CDR1 is GTSNPN and CDR2 SVGIG (reference sequence). The CDR3 runs 14 residues. The V segment lost 0 bases and the J segment 4 bases; nucleotides outside the gene matches: 5. The CDR3 DNA reads as TGTGCCTGGAGTGTAGGGACAGAGATCTATGGCTACACCTTC. Translated: CAWSVGTEIYGYTF.

The chain joins TRBV10-1 to TRBJ2-1, with 8 nucleotides matching TRBD1. CDR3 size: 15 residues. CDR1 is WNHNN, CDR2 SYGVQD, per germline (reference sequence). V was pared by 7 bases and J by 10 bases, with 15 bases of the junction left unmatched. The CDR3 loop is CASNPGTGRSGEQFF. CDR3 DNA: TGCGCCAGCAATCCGGGGACAGGTCGTTCCGGAGAGCAGTTCTTC.

This chain connects TRBV5-1 to TRBJ1-4; tentative D call: TRBD1 (6 bases). The J call may be mistaken, given a closer DNA end match to TRBJ2-2. The CDR3 covers 13 residues. Germline-derived CDR1 and CDR2 are SGHRS and YFSETQ. CDR3 DNA sequence: TGCGCCAGCAGCTTGGAGAGGGACAGGGAGCTGTTTTTT. Its translation: CASSLERDRELFF.

V is TRBV7-3 and J is TRBJ2-7; D is uncertain. This CDR3 is 13 amino acids long. The V end lost 0 bases, the J end lost 6 bases, and 9 bases lay between the germline ends. The germline V gene encodes CDR1 SGHTA and CDR2 FQGTGA. CDR3 region: CASSLTVTAEQYF. The DNA of the CDR3 is TGTGCCAGCAGCTTAACGGTTACAGCCGAGCAGTACTTC.

The sample holds one count of this clone. This sequence joins TRBV6-2 or TRBV6-3 and TRBJ1-1; tentatively, D is TRBD1 (5 bases). The V end lost 4 bases, the J end lost 1 base, and 10 bases lay between the germline ends. Germline assignment: CDR1 MNHEY and CDR2 SVGEGT. The CDR3 is made up of 14 amino acids. The CDR3 is CASSSRVANTEAFF. The CDR3 coding sequence is TGTGCCAGCAGTTCCAGGGTTGCGAACACTGAAGCTTTCTTT.

V is TRBV19 and J is TRBJ1-2; the match to TRBD1 covers 9 bases. The J segment lost 0 bases and the V segment lost 1 base, leaving 6 bases of the junction unmatched. Germline lookup yields CDR1 LNHDA and CDR2 SQIVND (reference sequence). This CDR3 is 17 amino acids long. CDR3 loop: CASSIGTGDGANYGYTF. The CDR3 DNA reads TGTGCCAGTAGTATAGGGACAGGGGACGGAGCTAACTATGGCTACACCTTC.

This clone appeared a single time. The chain has TRBV6-5 and TRBJ1-6, with D uncertain. The CDR3 contains 13 residues. Germline loops: CDR1 MNHEY, CDR2 SVGAGI. Trimming left V 7 bases short and J 5 bases short, with 9 bases between. DNA for the CDR3: TGTGCCAGCACGGTAAACGATAATTCACCCCTCCACTTT. Protein sequence: CASTVNDNSPLHF.

V gene TRBV5-1 combines with J gene TRBJ2-3, with D possibly being TRBD2 (5 bases). From germline, CDR1 is SGHRS and CDR2 YFSETQ. CDR3 size: 15 residues. Trimming shortened V by 0 bases and J by 2 bases, and 10 bases separated the two germline ends. DNA of the CDR3: TGCGCCAGCAGCTTGGAGCCTAGCTTCACAGATACGCAGTATTTT. It encodes CASSLEPSFTDTQYF.

This chain connects TRBV14 to TRBJ2-7, with 7 positions matching TRBD2. The CDR3 covers 16 residues. CDR1 and CDR2 (germline): SGHDN, FVKESK. V dropped 1 base and J dropped 0; count of bases not matched to a gene: 6. CDR3 protein: CASSQVPASGSYEQYF. The CDR3 DNA sequence: TGTGCCAGCAGCCAAGTACCGGCTAGCGGCTCCTACGAGCAGTACTTC.